This T cell receptor beta chain was retrieved from a study of cytomegalovirus exposure and HLA in healthy donors. Whole-study results and caveats: In vitro, three CMV-associated chains proved specific for CMV antigens. The study labeled around 160 TCR beta chains cytomegalovirus-associated.

The CDR3 has 14 amino acids. Germline V gene sequence: CDR1 MDHEN, CDR2 SYDVKM. V was clipped by 5 bases and J by 3 bases; unmatched bases: 3. Of note for this clone: What it binds is not known.

Produced via immunoSEQ multiplex PCR; TCRdb's table is partial and in-frame only. The table lists roughly 200,000 clones, about 81% of them singletons. This TCR derives from a woman aged 25 to 45 in good health and CMV-seronegative. The material sequenced was PBMCs. V gene TRBV28 combines with J gene TRBJ2-7, with 11 bases matching TRBD1. The CDR3 here is CASSKDRGLYEQYF. In nucleotides, the CDR3 is TGTGCCAGCAGTAAGGACAGGGGGCTCTACGAGCAGTACTTC.